The 2 T cell receptor beta chains below come from one sample, sequenced in a study of regulatory and conventional T cells in RAG deficiency. The sorted conventional CD4+ T cells were CD25-low and CD127-high, with genomic DNA sequenced. The table came from immunoSEQ multiplex PCR; TCRdb's copy has only in-frame clones and leaves some out. Of 20,000 to 25,000 clones in the sample, around 97% were seen once. These data also formed part of another study, on regulatory T cells. That source reports: Amplification used 52 TRBV primers and 13 TRBJ primers.

Sequencing was carried out using CD25- CD4+ T cells sorted from blood. The source of these receptors is a human donor in good health.

V is TRBV28 and J is TRBJ2-5; 8 nucleotides match TRBD1. The germline V gene has CDR1 MDHEN and CDR2 SYDVKM. V shed 2 bases and J 3 bases; nucleotides not matched to a gene: 11. The CDR3 is made up of 17 amino acids. In nucleotides, the CDR3 is TGTGCCAGCAGTTTACCCTATCCAGGGGGCGTTGAAGAGACCCAGTACTTC. It codes for CASSLPYPGGVEETQYF.

CDR3 residues: CASSVSLNTEAFF. CDR3 in DNA: TGTGCCAGCAGCGTTTCCTTGAACACTGAAGCTTTCTTT. The V and J genes are TRBV9 and TRBJ1-1, with unresolved D. V lost 2 bases, J lost 0 bases, and 5 bases lay in between. This CDR3 region has 13 residues. Per germline, CDR1 SGDLS and CDR2 YYNGEE.